The 18 T cell receptor beta chains presented below share a single source sample, sequenced in a study of sequential checkpoint blockade in melanoma. Here immunoSEQ multiplex PCR was the method, and the copy in TCRdb shows in-frame clones only, minus some. Of some 13,000 clones listed, roughly 79% are singletons. The treatment denotes: randomized to nivolumab then ipilimumab (arm A) or the reverse (arm B). This material consisted of CD8+ T cells sorted from blood (inferred from file names), taken from a patient given nivolumab and ipilimumab in sequence. The receptors come from a human donor with melanoma.

This chain joins TRBV27 and TRBJ2-5, with a possible D match to TRBD1 (5 bases). Germline lookup yields CDR1 MNHEY and CDR2 SMNVEV (reference sequence). V lost 1 base and J lost 5, with 14 bases in between. This CDR3 comprises 15 residues. The CDR3 DNA reads TGTGCCAGCAGTTTATTAGCAGGGCTCGGGGAGACCCAGTACTTC. Its protein product is CASSLLAGLGETQYF.

The chain recombines TRBV28 with TRBJ2-5; a possible D gene is TRBD2 (6 bases). Germline-derived CDR1 and CDR2 are MDHEN and SYDVKM. The CDR3 consists of 13 residues. V lost 5 bases and J 5 bases, leaving 12 bases between the germline ends. In DNA, the CDR3 is TGTGCCAGCAGTATAGCGGACGGGGAGACCCAGTACTTC. It specifies CASSIADGETQYF.

The V gene is TRBV7-3, the J gene TRBJ2-1; maybe TRBD1 (6 bases). CDR3 length equals 13 residues. The germline gives CDR1 SGHTA, CDR2 FQGTGA. V was shortened by 2 bases and J by 8 bases, with 10 bases between the two germline ends. CDR3 DNA sequence: TGTGCCAGCAGCTTACGTGGGGGCGATGAGCAGTTCTTC. Translating it yields CASSLRGGDEQFF.

This clone ranks as medium-sized. This chain links TRBV7-9 with TRBJ1-1; 7 nucleotides match TRBD1. The CDR3 contains 15 residues. The germline gives CDR1 SEHNR, CDR2 FQNEAQ (reference sequence). The J segment lost 3 bases and the V segment lost 2 bases, leaving 6 bases of the junction unmatched. The CDR3 DNA reads as TGTGCCAGCAGCTTATTGGCAGGGGGTTACACTGAAGCTTTCTTT. As protein: CASSLLAGGYTEAFF.

The chain employs TRBV9 and TRBJ2-7; 8 bases are a match to TRBD1. The CDR3 totals 14 residues. V dropped 3 bases and J dropped 2; count of bases not matched to a gene: 4. Germline assignment: CDR1 SGDLS and CDR2 YYNGEE. The CDR3, as DNA: TGTGCCAGCAGCGCGGACAGGGATGCCTACGAGCAGTACTTC. It specifies CASSADRDAYEQYF.

This chain links TRBV6-1 with TRBJ2-7, with D maybe TRBD2 (6 bases). Per the germline V gene, CDR1 is MNHNS and CDR2 is SASEGT. V was clipped by 7 bases and J by 0 bases, with 16 bases between them. The CDR3 runs 15 residues. In DNA form, the CDR3 reads TGTGCCAGCAATCCAGGCGGGGCCCCCTCCTACGAGCAGTACTTC. This codes for CASNPGGAPSYEQYF.

J is TRBJ1-2 and V is TRBV7-2; D possibly corresponds to TRBD1 (5 bases). Trimming removed 1 base at V and 8 bases at J, with 17 bases between. The germline CDR1 and CDR2 sequences are SGHTA and FQGNSA. The CDR3 loop spans 15 amino acids. Here the CDR3 DNA reads TGTGCCAGCAGCTTAGGAACAGGCACCCCTGAGGGCTACACCTTC. It encodes CASSLGTGTPEGYTF.

V is TRBV13 and J is TRBJ2-7, with 13 bases matching TRBD2. The germline gives CDR1 PRHDT, CDR2 FYEKMQ (reference sequence). The CDR3 totals 15 residues. The J segment lost 2 bases and the V segment lost 5 bases, leaving 3 bases of the junction unmatched. The chain's CDR3 is CASSLGTSGAYEQYF. Written as DNA, the CDR3 is TGTGCCAGCAGCCTCGGGACTAGCGGGGCCTACGAGCAGTACTTC.

The chain carries TRBV19 and TRBJ1-2, with 8 bases identical to TRBD1. This CDR3 contains 12 residues. With 5 bases clipped from V and 7 bases from J, the junction kept 3 bases outside the gene matches. CDR1 is LNHDA, CDR2 SQIVND, per germline (reference sequence). CDR3 nucleotide sequence: TGTGCCAGTAGTCAGGGGGCCGGTGGCTACACCTTC. This sequence encodes CASSQGAGGYTF.

The table lists this clone with a count of one. This rearrangement joins TRBV5-6 to TRBJ2-5; 7 bases map to TRBD2. The germline V gene has CDR1 SGHDT and CDR2 YYEEEE. The CDR3 is 18 residues long. The V gene end was trimmed by 4 bases and the J gene end by 2 bases; junction bases not matched to a gene: 17. The CDR3 loop is CASSQPGLVLRLQETQYF. CDR3 DNA: TGTGCCAGCAGCCAACCTGGACTAGTCCTCCGGTTACAAGAGACCCAGTACTTC.

The J gene is TRBJ2-3, the V gene TRBV19; D might be TRBD2 (6 bases). Trimming removed 4 bases at V and 1 base at J, with 12 bases between. CDR3 size: 15 residues. Looked up from germline, CDR1 is LNHDA and CDR2 is SQIVND (reference sequence). CDR3 residues: CASSTEGGGTDTQYF. The CDR3 nucleotides are TGTGCCAGTAGTACCGAGGGCGGGGGCACAGATACGCAGTATTTT.

V is TRBV19 and J is TRBJ1-2, with 9 bases matching TRBD1. Germline values: CDR1 LNHDA, CDR2 SQIVND (reference sequence). J gave up 7 bases and V 4 bases, and 10 bases lay outside the gene matches. The CDR3 has 15 amino acids. The CDR3 is CASSTTGTGISGYTF. Written as DNA, the CDR3 is TGTGCCAGTAGTACAACCGGGACAGGGATTTCTGGCTACACCTTC.

The chain recombines TRBV4-2 with TRBJ2-3, with TRBD2 matching 9 bases. Germline lookup yields CDR1 LGHNA and CDR2 YNFKEQ. Germline trimming cut 0 bases from V and 1 base from J; bases unmatched to any gene: 5. This CDR3 is built from 17 residues. The CDR3 nucleotides are TGTGCCAGCAGCCAAGAGGTTCGGACTAGCGGCACAGATACGCAGTATTTT. Its translation is CASSQEVRTSGTDTQYF.

This clone was found a few times. The CDR3 nucleotides read TGTGCCAGTATGGGGGGGGCTACGTATTCACCCCTCCACTTT. This translates into CASMGGATYSPLHF. The chain employs TRBV2 and TRBJ1-6; TRBD1 might be the D (6 bases). V was clipped by 9 bases and J by 8 bases, with 17 bases between them. CDR3 length: 14 amino acids. The germline gives CDR1 SNHLY, CDR2 FYNNEI.

This chain uses TRBV4-3 with TRBJ2-6, with TRBD2 matching 12 bases. J lost 3 bases, V lost 4 bases, and 1 base had no gene match. This CDR3 has 16 amino acids. Germline V gene lookup returns CDR1 LGHNA and CDR2 YSLEER. CDR3 in amino acids: CASSPTSGSGANVLTF. Here the CDR3 DNA reads TGCGCCAGCAGCCCGACTAGCGGGAGTGGGGCCAACGTCCTGACTTTC.

The V and J genes are TRBV4-1 and TRBJ1-5, with D perhaps matching TRBD1 (6 bases). CDR1 and CDR2 from the germline V gene are MGHRA and YSYEKL. The CDR3 covers 15 residues. Trimming removed 1 base at V and 6 bases at J, with 13 bases between. CDR3 loop: CASSQGGRGGQPQHF. Here the CDR3 DNA reads TGCGCCAGCAGCCAAGGGGGCAGGGGTGGTCAGCCCCAGCATTTT.

The chain combines TRBV15 with TRBJ2-1; TRBD2 matches 9 bases. CDR3 length: 17 amino acids. Germline-derived CDR1 and CDR2 are LNHNV and YYDKDF (reference sequence). V lost 0 bases, J lost 3 bases, and 6 bases stayed unmatched. Here the CDR3 reads CATSRDSLAGIYNEQFF. The CDR3 bases are TGTGCCACCAGCAGAGATTCCCTAGCGGGAATCTACAATGAGCAGTTCTTC.

This clone is labeled as medium-sized. The V and J genes are TRBV11-2 and TRBJ1-1; D gene unclear. The CDR3 spans 13 residues. Germline assignment: CDR1 SGHAT and CDR2 FQNNGV. Trimming removed 4 bases from V and 4 bases from J, with 10 bases in between. As DNA, the CDR3 is TGTGCCAGCAGCTGGTCCGGGAGCACTGAAGCTTTCTTT. Its translation: CASSWSGSTEAFF.